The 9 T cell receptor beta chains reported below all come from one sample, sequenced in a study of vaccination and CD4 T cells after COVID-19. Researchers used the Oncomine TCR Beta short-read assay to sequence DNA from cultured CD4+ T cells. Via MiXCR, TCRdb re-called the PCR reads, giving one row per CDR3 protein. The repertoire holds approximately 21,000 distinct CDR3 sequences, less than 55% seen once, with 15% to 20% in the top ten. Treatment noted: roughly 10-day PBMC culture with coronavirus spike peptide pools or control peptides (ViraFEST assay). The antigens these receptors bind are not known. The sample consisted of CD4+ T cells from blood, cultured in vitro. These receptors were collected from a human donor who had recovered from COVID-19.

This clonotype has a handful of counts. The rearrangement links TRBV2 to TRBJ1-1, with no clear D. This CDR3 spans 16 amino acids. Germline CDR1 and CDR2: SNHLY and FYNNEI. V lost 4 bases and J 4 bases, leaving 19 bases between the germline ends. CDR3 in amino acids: CASSVVASKLGTEAFF. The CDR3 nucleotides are TGTGCCAGCAGTGTGGTCGCTTCTAAGTTGGGCACTGAAGCTTTCTTT.

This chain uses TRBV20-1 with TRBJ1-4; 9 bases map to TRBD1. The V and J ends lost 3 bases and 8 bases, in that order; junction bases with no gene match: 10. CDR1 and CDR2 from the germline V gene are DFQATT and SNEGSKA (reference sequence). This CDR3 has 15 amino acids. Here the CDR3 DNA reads TGCAGTGCTAGGCCGATCACAGGGGGCGCGGAAAAACTGTTTTTT. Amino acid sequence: CSARPITGGAEKLFF.

CDR3 sequence: CASRGGNSPLHF. CDR3 coding DNA: TGTGCCAGCAGAGGAGGGAATTCACCCCTCCACTTT. The chain uses TRBV28 and TRBJ1-6; D not certain. V lost 6 bases and J lost 7, with 7 bases in between. The CDR3 is 12 amino acids. From germline, CDR1 is MDHEN and CDR2 SYDVKM.

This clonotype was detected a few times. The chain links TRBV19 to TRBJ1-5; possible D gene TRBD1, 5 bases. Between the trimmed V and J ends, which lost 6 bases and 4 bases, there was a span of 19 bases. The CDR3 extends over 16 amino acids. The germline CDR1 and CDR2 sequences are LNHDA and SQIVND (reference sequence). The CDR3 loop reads CASSRGGKRANQPQHF. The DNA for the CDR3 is TGTGCCAGTAGCCGGGGGGGGAAACGGGCAAATCAGCCCCAGCATTTT.

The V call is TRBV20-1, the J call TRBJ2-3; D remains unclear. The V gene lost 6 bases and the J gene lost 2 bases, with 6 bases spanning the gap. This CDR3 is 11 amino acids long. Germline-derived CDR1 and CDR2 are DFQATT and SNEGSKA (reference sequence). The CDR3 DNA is TGCAGTGCCCCCCCCACAGATACGCAGTATTTT. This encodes CSAPPTDTQYF.

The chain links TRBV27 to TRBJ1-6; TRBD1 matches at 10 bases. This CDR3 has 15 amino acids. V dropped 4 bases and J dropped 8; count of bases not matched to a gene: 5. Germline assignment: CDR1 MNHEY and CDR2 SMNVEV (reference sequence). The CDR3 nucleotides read TGTGCCAGCAGTTACCGGACAGGGGGTTATTCACCCCTCCACTTT. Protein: CASSYRTGGYSPLHF.

Written as DNA, the CDR3 is TGTGCCAGCAGTGAATGGTTGACCCAGTACTTC. Protein product: CASSEWLTQYF. V gene TRBV6-1 combines with J gene TRBJ2-5; D gene unclear. V dropped 2 bases and J dropped 7 bases, with 5 bases sitting between them. The CDR3 contains 11 residues. Germline CDR1 and CDR2: MNHNS and SASEGT.

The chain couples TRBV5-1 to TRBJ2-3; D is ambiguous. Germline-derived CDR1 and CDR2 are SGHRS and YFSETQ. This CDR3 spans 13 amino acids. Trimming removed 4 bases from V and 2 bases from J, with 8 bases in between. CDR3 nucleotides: TGCGCCAGCAGCCGAGATGACACAGATACGCAGTATTTT. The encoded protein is CASSRDDTDTQYF. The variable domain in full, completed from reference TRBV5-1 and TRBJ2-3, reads KAGVTQTPRYLIKTRGQQVTLSCSPISGHRSVSWYQQTPGQGLQFLFEYFSETQRNKGNFPGRFSGRQFSNSRSEMNVSTLELGDSALYLCASSRDDTDTQYFGPGTRLTVL.

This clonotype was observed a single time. The CDR3 spells CASSGRLVGELFF. CDR3 nucleotides: TGCGCCAGCAGTGGGAGACTAGTCGGGGAGCTGTTTTTT. This rearrangement joins TRBV10-1 to TRBJ2-2; TRBD2 is a possible D gene (6 bases). Germline CDR1 and CDR2: WNHNN and SYGVQD (reference sequence). This CDR3 comprises 13 residues. V dropped 4 bases and J dropped 7 bases, with 10 bases sitting between them.